The 12 T cell receptor beta chains presented below share a single source sample, sequenced in a study. Treg sorting used a CD4+CD25+CD127-/low gate. MiXCR, applied by TCRdb to the 5' RACE reads, yields one record per CDR3 protein. Of around 44,000 distinct CDR3 sequences in the sample, roughly a fifth were seen once. The sequenced material came from Tregs sorted from blood. The receptors shown here come from a female donor with breast cancer.

This clonotype showed up many times. This chain links TRBV9 with TRBJ2-5; D remains unclear. CDR3 length: 12 amino acids. Trimming pared 4 bases from V and 5 bases from J, leaving 9 bases between. The V gene's germline CDR1 is SGDLS and CDR2 YYNGEE. The CDR3 DNA reads as TGTGCCAGCAGCTTTCCGGACGAGACCCAGTACTTC. Translated, it gives CASSFPDETQYF.

This clonotype was observed a handful of times. The chain has TRBV7-9 and TRBJ2-7; 8 positions agree with TRBD2. The CDR3 spans 18 residues. V dropped 5 bases and J dropped 1; count of bases not matched to a gene: 16. Looked up from germline, CDR1 is SEHNR and CDR2 is FQNEAQ (reference sequence). The CDR3 bases are TGTGCCAGCAGCCCTCGTGGCTTAGCGGGACCAAGGTCCTACGAGCAGTACTTC. Its protein product is CASSPRGLAGPRSYEQYF.

V gene TRBV4-1 combines with J gene TRBJ2-1, with D perhaps matching TRBD1 (7 bases). V gave up 4 bases and J gave up 5 bases, with 21 bases separating them. This CDR3 contains 17 residues. Germline V gene lookup returns CDR1 MGHRA and CDR2 YSYEKL. CDR3 sequence reads: CASSRGVYGQVDNEQFF. Here the CDR3 DNA reads TGCGCCAGCAGCCGCGGGGTCTACGGACAGGTCGACAATGAGCAGTTCTTC.

V gene TRBV29-1 combines with J gene TRBJ2-7; D may match TRBD1 or TRBD2 (7 bases each). V lost 6 bases, J lost 1 base, and 22 bases lay in between. CDR3 length: 16 residues. CDR1 is SQVTM and CDR2 is ANQGSEA in the germline V gene. DNA of the CDR3: TGCAGCGTGTTGGGGGGGACAGACACCCTTTCCTACGAGCAGTACTTC. This codes for CSVLGGTDTLSYEQYF.

The table lists this clonotype with many counts. The chain has TRBV20-1 and TRBJ2-7; possible D gene TRBD1, 6 bases. Germline loops: CDR1 DFQATT, CDR2 SNEGSKA (reference sequence). This CDR3 is built from 11 residues. Trimming stripped 3 bases from V and 6 bases from J, with 9 bases between. The CDR3 DNA is TGCAGTGCTAGTGGGGACACCGAGCAGTACTTC. Translated, it gives CSASGDTEQYF.

With regard to this clonotype: A much larger clone differs from this one at a single base, so this may be a read error. The chain uses TRBV7-9 and TRBJ1-1; D unclear. CDR1 is SEHNR and CDR2 is FQNEAQ in the germline V gene (reference sequence). The CDR3 consists of 15 residues. For the CDR3, the DNA is TGTGCCGGCAGCTCCTTAACGGCGGTGAACACTGAAGCTTTCTTT. It translates to CAGSSLTAVNTEAFF.

This clonotype turned up a few times. CDR3 region: CASSSTTGSPSGSTYEQYF. The CDR3 bases are TGTGCCAGCAGCTCCACGACAGGGAGCCCCAGCGGGAGCACCTACGAGCAGTACTTC. This rearrangement joins TRBV11-2 to TRBJ2-7, with D possibly matching TRBD2 (8 bases). The CDR3 is 19 residues long. Trimming cost V 4 bases and J 2 bases, with 27 bases left between them. The V gene's germline CDR1 is SGHAT and CDR2 FQNNGV.

The rearrangement joins TRBV7-2 to TRBJ2-1; 7 nucleotides line up with TRBD2. The CDR3 is 15 residues long. J gave up 4 bases and V 5 bases, and 8 bases lay outside the gene matches. The germline V gene has CDR1 SGHTA and CDR2 FQGNSA. The CDR3 region has the DNA TGTGCCAGCAGCCGTACTAGCGATAAGTACAATGAGCAGTTCTTC. Translated, it gives CASSRTSDKYNEQFF. The variable domain in full, completed from reference TRBV7-2 and TRBJ2-1, reads GAGVSQSPSNKVTEKGKDVELRCDPISGHTALYWYRQSLGQGLEFLIYFQGNSAPDKSGLPSDRFSAERTGGSVSTLTIQRTQQEDSAVYLCASSRTSDKYNEQFFGPGTRLTVL.

This clonotype has only a few counts. The J gene is TRBJ2-2, the V gene TRBV4-1, with D possibly TRBD2 on 5 matching bases. Germline CDR1 and CDR2: MGHRA and YSYEKL. V was trimmed by 1 base and J by 4 bases, leaving 13 bases between them. The CDR3 length is 16 residues. The CDR3 DNA reads as TGCGCCAGCAGCCAAGGTTTGAGAGAGGGCACCGGGGAGCTGTTTTTT. Encoded protein: CASSQGLREGTGELFF.

This clonotype showed up many times. V gene TRBV7-8 combines with J gene TRBJ2-3; 8 nucleotides match TRBD1. This CDR3 comprises 17 residues. The germline CDR1 and CDR2 sequences are SGHVS and FQNEAQ. The junction had 14 bases not matched to a gene; V was cut back by 5 bases and J by 4 bases. CDR3 protein: CASSPSARTGWPDTQYF. In nucleotides, the CDR3 is TGTGCCAGCAGCCCCTCAGCGAGGACAGGGTGGCCAGATACGCAGTATTTT.

To note about this clonotype: The junction shows a germline mismatch at one end, possibly a read error. V gene TRBV2 combines with J gene TRBJ2-5, with D unresolved. Germline V gene sequence: CDR1 SNHLY, CDR2 FYNNEI. The CDR3 is made up of 16 amino acids. CDR3 coding DNA: TGTGCCAGCGGTGAAATTTGGGTTATCGGCCTAGAGACCCAGTACTTC. It specifies CASGEIWVIGLETQYF.

As to this clonotype: A junction boundary mismatches the germline segment, possibly from a read error. The chain uses TRBV10-3 and TRBJ2-1; D perhaps matches TRBD2 (5 bases). Germline V CDR1 and CDR2: ENHRY, SYGVKD. The CDR3 totals 16 residues. The CDR3 DNA reads TGTGTCATCAGTGAAGGTGGGAGCCCCTCCTACAATGAGCAGTTCTTC. This translates into CVISEGGSPSYNEQFF.